Following are 4 T cell receptor beta chains from one sample sequenced in a study of T cell changes during pregnancy in multiple sclerosis (dated by TCRdb to the late 2010s). The library relied on the immunoSEQ multiplex PCR assay. The source is immuneACCESS, and TCRdb retained only in-frame sequences with V and J called. Part of the clones is not carried over; for the studies checked, unresolved V genes explain less than half of this, and the remainder is unexplained. Recorded for this sample are approximately 85,000 clones; approximately 94% of them occurred a single time. The top ten constitute 2% to 2.5% of the sample. Source: peripheral blood, taken in the third trimester of pregnancy. The receptors originated from a female donor with multiple sclerosis, enrolled in a pregnancy study.

This chain joins TRBV5-6 and TRBJ2-2; 15 nucleotides align to TRBD2. The CDR3 length is 17 residues. The germline CDR1 and CDR2 sequences are SGHDT and YYEEEE. Unmatched junction bases numbered 5, after V lost 3 bases and J lost 5 bases. The CDR3: CASSSGLAGGKTGELFF. Written as DNA, the CDR3 is TGTGCCAGCAGCTCGGGACTAGCGGGGGGAAAAACCGGGGAGCTGTTTTTT.

CDR3 region: CASSPLAGGLFF. The CDR3 DNA sequence: TGTGCCAGCAGCCCCCTAGCGGGGGGGCTGTTCTTC. The gene calls are TRBV7-2 and TRBJ2-1; 12 nucleotides align to TRBD2. Germline V gene sequence: CDR1 SGHTA, CDR2 FQGNSA. J gave up 15 bases and V 5 bases, and 5 bases lay outside the gene matches. The CDR3 is 12 amino acids.

This clone was found a few times. The CDR3 region is CASGTASSYEQYF. The CDR3 DNA reads TGTGCCAGTGGGACAGCGAGCTCCTACGAGCAGTACTTC. The J gene is TRBJ2-7, the V gene TRBV19; TRBD1 matches 7 bases. J was trimmed by 0 bases and V by 8 bases; bases with no gene match: 4. This CDR3 spans 13 amino acids. Germline V gene sequence: CDR1 LNHDA, CDR2 SQIVND (reference sequence).

The J gene is TRBJ1-5, the V gene TRBV5-1, with TRBD1 identical over 7 bases. Germline CDR1 and CDR2: SGHRS and YFSETQ. The CDR3 runs 15 residues. Germline trimming cut 4 bases from V and 0 bases from J; bases unmatched to any gene: 4. The CDR3 loop reads CASSTAGGSNQPQHF. CDR3 DNA: TGCGCCAGCAGCACTGCAGGGGGTAGCAATCAGCCCCAGCATTTT.